This T cell receptor (beta chain) came from a study of multiple sclerosis patients with progressive multifocal leukoencephalopathy. The survey-level immunoSEQ assay was used. Spiked into each PCR were synthetic inline TR CDR3 controls of all V-J pairings. Profiled with immunoSEQ multiplex PCR; TCRdb holds only in-frame clones, not every one. Of tens of thousands of clones listed, 85% to 95% were seen once; the top ten hold less than 2%. The CDR3 totals 13 residues. Per germline, CDR1 SNHLY and CDR2 FYNNEI. V shed 8 bases, J shed 5 bases, and the junction held 8 bases outside the gene matches. Specified time point: before natalizumab initiation.

Sequencing input: PBMCs. This TCR was recovered from a man aged 25-45 years with multiple sclerosis. The genes are TRBV2 and TRBJ2-5, with TRBD1 matching 7 bases. CDR3 coding DNA: TGTGCCAGCTCGAAGGGCAGGGGGGAGACCCAGTACTTC. Translation: CASSKGRGETQYF.